This T cell receptor beta chain is from a study of cytotoxic CD8 clonotypes in ibrutinib-treated CLL (dated by TCRdb to about 2021). Notes on the research overall: The cohort included roughly 15 treatment-naive and fewer than 12 relapsed/refractory patients; roughly 17 were IGHV unmutated. Samples at response were collected after a median of about 11 months of treatment, with a range of about 6 to 40 months. Partial responses were observed in roughly 24 patients and complete responses in 2; after a median follow-up of 68 months, remission was maintained in around 14 patients and progression was observed in approximately 12. Longitudinal samples were obtainable from about 30% of the 86 participants in the trial. All remission and progressive disease samples were collected while patients were still receiving ibrutinib. An average of about 250,000 productive templates and some 99,000 productive rearrangements was obtained per sample. Cryopreserved peripheral blood mononuclear cells were collected before treatment, at response, and at either disease progression or sustained remission. The paper as a whole reports these results and caveats: At ibrutinib response clonality went up, during sustained remission it held steady, and at progression it dropped back toward baseline. Sampling times were not matched between sustained-remission and progressing patients, and lymph node repertoires were not studied. Public clonotypes were rare and either contracted or stayed stable during treatment, and the rise in clonality at ibrutinib response reflected the expansion of private clonotypes. At baseline, clonality was higher than in age-matched healthy donors and showed a strong correlation with circulating CD8+ T-cell counts.

A word on this clone: No cognate antigen has been identified for it. There are no base qualities to consult, and no much larger clone falls within one base.

The time point label for this specimen denotes: 24 months on ibrutinib. For TCR beta library preparation, 1.5 to 2 micrograms of genomic DNA was extracted from cryopreserved PBMCs. Longitudinal blood samples from CLL patients on ibrutinib monotherapy were analyzed using high-throughput TCR beta sequencing. The patients were enrolled in a single-center, open-label phase 2 trial of ibrutinib monotherapy. Each clonotype received, on average, around 9.6x coverage in deep resolution sequencing performed on a MiSeq, where the target depth lay between 1 in 1 million and 1 in 200,000 T cells. The immunoSEQ hsTCRB Kit was used to generate TCR beta libraries. The authors' analysis ran thus. ImmunoSEQ Data Assistant and ImmunoSEQ Analyzer were used for data analysis, and V, D and J genes were assigned according to IMGT definitions. Clonality was computed as one minus normalized Shannon entropy of productive rearrangement frequencies, ranging from 0 to 1. Only overrepresented clonotypes making up at least 0.05% of each patient's repertoire were included in the public clonotype analysis. Some 14 age-matched healthy donor repertoires from immuneACCESS served as clonality controls. In its TCRdb copy, this immuneACCESS table keeps in-frame sequences only and misses some clones. Where compared with another copy, unresolved V genes explain less than half of these, and the others have no known cause. V, J and clone size derive from that table, while D and trimming were established from the DNA sequence. In all, the sample holds 20,000 to 30,000 clones, and about 72% of those were seen once. The ten largest clones take up about 30% of the sample.

Inclusive of the bounding cysteine and phenylalanine, the CDR3 is 19 residues long. The retained sequence is limited to the CDR3, 57 bases, with the frame set at the first base. V loses 7 bases, J loses 0 bases, and the germline ends lie 25 bases apart. Looking up the germline V gene (reference sequence) yields CDR1 LNHDA and CDR2 SQIVND. Here the sequenced sample was PBMCs, taken after 24 months of ibrutinib treatment. The TCR sequence derives from a human donor with chronic lymphocytic leukemia. The sequence is built from TRBV19 and TRBJ1-5; TRBD1 might be the D gene, on 5 matching bases. The sequence in DNA is TGTGCCAGTACCCCACCAGCGGGGACCCCCGAACATAGCAATCAGCCCCAGCATTTT. It codes for CASTPPAGTPEHSNQPQHF. The CDR3, completed at both ends by the reference TRBV19 and TRBJ1-5 genes, gives the full variable domain DGGITQSPKYLFRKEGQNVTLSCEQNLNHDAMYWYRQDPGQGLRLIYYSQIVNDFQKGDIAEGYSVSREKKESFPLTVTSAQKNPTAFYLCASTPPAGTPEHSNQPQHFGDGTRLSIL.